This TCR beta chain appears in the sequencing data of a study of T-cell reconstitution after alpha-beta-depleted transplantation in children. During its preparation, the TCRbeta library received unique molecular identifiers. TCRdb passed the PCR reads through MiXCR, listing each CDR3 protein once. The sample records approximately 130,000 distinct CDR3 sequences, more than 9.5% being singletons. CDR3 length: 15 residues. The germline gives CDR1 GTSNPN, CDR2 SVGIG (reference sequence). The ends were cut back, 3 bases at V and 2 bases at J, with 16 bases in the middle. This clonotype was seen more than once but under ten times.

V and J are TRBV30 and TRBJ1-2; D gene ambiguous. The sequence came from a girl less than two years old who had a stem cell transplant for combined immunodeficiency, so the T cells may come from the graft donor. The sequencing used PBMCs, mostly from graft donor cells, collected 180 days after TCRalphabeta/CD19-depleted stem cell transplant. CDR3 nucleotide sequence: TGTGCCTGGAGGCCCGACATCGCAAGGAACTATGGCTACACCTTC. Residues: CAWRPDIARNYGYTF. Together with reference TRBV30 and TRBJ1-2, the CDR3 gives the full variable domain: SQTIHQWPATLVQPVGSPLSLECTVEGTSNPNLYWYRQAAGRGLQLLFYSVGIGQISSEVPQNLSASRPQDRQFILSSKKLLLSDSGFYLCAWRPDIARNYGYTFGSGTRLTVV.